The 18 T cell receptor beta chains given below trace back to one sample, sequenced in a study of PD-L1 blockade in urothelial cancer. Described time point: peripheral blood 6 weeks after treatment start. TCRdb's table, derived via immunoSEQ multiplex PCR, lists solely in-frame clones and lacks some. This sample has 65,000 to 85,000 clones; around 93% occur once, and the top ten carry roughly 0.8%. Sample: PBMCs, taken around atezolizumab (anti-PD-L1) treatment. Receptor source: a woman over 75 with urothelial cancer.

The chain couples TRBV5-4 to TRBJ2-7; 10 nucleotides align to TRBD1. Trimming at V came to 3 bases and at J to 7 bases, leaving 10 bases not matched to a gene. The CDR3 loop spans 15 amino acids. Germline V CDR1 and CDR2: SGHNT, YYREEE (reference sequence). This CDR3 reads CASSSGQGKGGEQYF. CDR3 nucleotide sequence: TGTGCCAGCAGCTCGGGACAGGGGAAAGGAGGGGAGCAGTACTTC.

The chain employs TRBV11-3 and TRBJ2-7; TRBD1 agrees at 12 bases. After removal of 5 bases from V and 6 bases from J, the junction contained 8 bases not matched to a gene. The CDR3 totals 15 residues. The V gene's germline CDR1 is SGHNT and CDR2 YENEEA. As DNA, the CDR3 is TGTGCCAGCAGCCTTGGAGGGACAGGGGGCGCCGAGCAGTACTTC. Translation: CASSLGGTGGAEQYF.

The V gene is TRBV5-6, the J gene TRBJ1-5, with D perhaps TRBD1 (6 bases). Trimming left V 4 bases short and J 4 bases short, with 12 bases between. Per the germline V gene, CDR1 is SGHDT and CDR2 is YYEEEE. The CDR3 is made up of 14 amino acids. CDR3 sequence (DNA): TGTGCCAGCAGCCCGGGACACCTTAATCAGCCCCAGCATTTT. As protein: CASSPGHLNQPQHF.

CDR3: CASSNEGRTGITGELFF. CDR3 DNA sequence: TGTGCCAGCAGCAACGAAGGCAGGACAGGGATCACCGGGGAGCTGTTTTTT. This chain connects TRBV21-1 to TRBJ2-2; the table's D call of TRBD1 was not tested on the DNA. TRBV21-1 represents a pseudogene. The CDR3 sequence is 17 residues long.

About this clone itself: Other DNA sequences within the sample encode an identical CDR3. Written as DNA, the CDR3 is TGTGCCAGCCGTGGGGGCGGCTCCTACAATGAGCAGTTCTTC. Residues: CASRGGGSYNEQFF. J is TRBJ2-1 and V is TRBV28; D perhaps matches TRBD1 (6 bases). Looked up from germline, CDR1 is MDHEN and CDR2 is SYDVKM. This CDR3 is built from 14 residues. Trimming left V 8 bases short and J 0 bases short, with 11 bases between.

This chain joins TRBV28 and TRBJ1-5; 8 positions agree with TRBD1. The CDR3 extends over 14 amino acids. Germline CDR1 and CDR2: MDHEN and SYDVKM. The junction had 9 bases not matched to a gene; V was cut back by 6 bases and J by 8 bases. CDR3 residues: CASSRRQGTEPQHF. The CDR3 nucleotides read TGTGCCAGCAGCCGACGACAGGGGACGGAGCCCCAGCATTTT. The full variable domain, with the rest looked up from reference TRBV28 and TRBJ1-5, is DVKVTQSSRYLVKRTGEKVFLECVQDMDHENMFWYRQDPGLGLRLIYFSYDVKMKEKGDIPEGYSVSREKKERFSLILESASTNQTSMYLCASSRRQGTEPQHFGDGTRLSIL.

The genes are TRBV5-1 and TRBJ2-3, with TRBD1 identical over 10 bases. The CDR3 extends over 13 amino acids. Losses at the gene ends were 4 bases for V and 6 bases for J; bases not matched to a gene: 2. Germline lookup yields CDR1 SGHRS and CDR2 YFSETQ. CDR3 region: CASSDRGLDTQYF. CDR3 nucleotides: TGCGCCAGCAGCGACAGGGGGCTGGATACGCAGTATTTT.

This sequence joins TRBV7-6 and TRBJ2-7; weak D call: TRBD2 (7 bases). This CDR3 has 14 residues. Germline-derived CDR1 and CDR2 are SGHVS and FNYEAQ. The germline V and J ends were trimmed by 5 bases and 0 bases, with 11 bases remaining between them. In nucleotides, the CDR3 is TGTGCCAGCAGCCGGGGGGCGAGCTCCTACGAGCAGTACTTC. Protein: CASSRGASSYEQYF.

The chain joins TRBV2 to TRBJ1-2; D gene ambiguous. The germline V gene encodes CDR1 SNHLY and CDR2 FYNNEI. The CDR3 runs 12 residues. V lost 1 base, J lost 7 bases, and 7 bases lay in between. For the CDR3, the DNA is TGTGCCAGCAGTGAAGGGAGGTCTGGCTACACCTTC. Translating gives CASSEGRSGYTF.

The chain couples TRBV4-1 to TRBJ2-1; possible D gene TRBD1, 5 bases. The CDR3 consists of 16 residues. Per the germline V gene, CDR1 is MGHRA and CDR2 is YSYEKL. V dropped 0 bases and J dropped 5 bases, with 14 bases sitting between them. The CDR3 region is CASSQEVGVLHNEQFF. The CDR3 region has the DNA TGCGCCAGCAGCCAAGAGGTAGGGGTCCTCCACAATGAGCAGTTCTTC.

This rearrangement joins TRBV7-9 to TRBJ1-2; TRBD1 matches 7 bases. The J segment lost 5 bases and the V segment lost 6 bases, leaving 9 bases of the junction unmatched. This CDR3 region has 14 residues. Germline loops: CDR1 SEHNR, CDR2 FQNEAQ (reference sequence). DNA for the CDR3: TGTGCCAGCAGGTTACAGGGGTTGCAGTATGGCTACACCTTC. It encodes CASRLQGLQYGYTF.

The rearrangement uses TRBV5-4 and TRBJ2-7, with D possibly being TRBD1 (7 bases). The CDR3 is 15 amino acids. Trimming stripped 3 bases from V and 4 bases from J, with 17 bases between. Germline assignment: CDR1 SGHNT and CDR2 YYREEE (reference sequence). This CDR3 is CASSSGGGRSYEQYF. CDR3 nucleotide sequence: TGTGCCAGCAGCTCAGGGGGAGGACGTAGTTACGAGCAGTACTTC.

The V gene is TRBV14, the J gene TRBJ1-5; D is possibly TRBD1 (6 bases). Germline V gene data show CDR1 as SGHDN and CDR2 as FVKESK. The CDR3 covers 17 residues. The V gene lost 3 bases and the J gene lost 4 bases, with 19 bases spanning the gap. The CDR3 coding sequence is TGTGCCAGCAGCCAGGGGCAGGGACACCGCCAGAATCAGCCCCAGCATTTT. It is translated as CASSQGQGHRQNQPQHF.

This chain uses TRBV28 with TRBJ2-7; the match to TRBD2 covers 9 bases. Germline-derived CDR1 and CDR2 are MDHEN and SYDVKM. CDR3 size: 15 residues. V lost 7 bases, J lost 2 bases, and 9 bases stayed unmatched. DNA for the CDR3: TGTGCCAGCATCACCTCGGCGGGAGGGCCCTACGAGCAGTACTTC. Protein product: CASITSAGGPYEQYF.

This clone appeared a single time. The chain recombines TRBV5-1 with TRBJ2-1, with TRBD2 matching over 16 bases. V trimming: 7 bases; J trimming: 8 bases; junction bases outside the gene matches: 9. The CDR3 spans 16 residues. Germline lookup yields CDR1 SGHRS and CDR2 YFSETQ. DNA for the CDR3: TGCGCCAGCGCCTTGACCGGGACTAGCGGGGGGGATGAGCAGTTCTTC. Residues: CASALTGTSGGDEQFF.

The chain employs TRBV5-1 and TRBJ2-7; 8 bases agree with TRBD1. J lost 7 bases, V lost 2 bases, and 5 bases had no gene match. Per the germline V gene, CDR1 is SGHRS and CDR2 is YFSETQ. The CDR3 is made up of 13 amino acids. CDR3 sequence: CASSFYRGDEQYF. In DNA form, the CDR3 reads TGCGCCAGCAGCTTCTACAGGGGGGATGAGCAGTACTTC.

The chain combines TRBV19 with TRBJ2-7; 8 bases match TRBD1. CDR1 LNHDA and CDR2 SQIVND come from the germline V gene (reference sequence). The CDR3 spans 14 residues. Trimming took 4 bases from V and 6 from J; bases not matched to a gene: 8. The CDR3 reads CASSSPGTGGEQYF. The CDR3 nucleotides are TGTGCCAGTAGTAGTCCCGGGACAGGCGGCGAGCAGTACTTC.

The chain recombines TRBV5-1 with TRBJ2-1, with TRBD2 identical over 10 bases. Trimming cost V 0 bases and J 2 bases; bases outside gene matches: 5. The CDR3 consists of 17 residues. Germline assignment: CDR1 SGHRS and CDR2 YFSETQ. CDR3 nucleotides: TGCGCCAGCAGCTTGGATGGGAGCGGGAGGGCCTACAATGAGCAGTTCTTC. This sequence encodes CASSLDGSGRAYNEQFF.